This TCR beta chain was captured by sequencing in a study of T cell repertoires in aging, cancer and after chemotherapy. Background on the study: Six age groups, ranging from 30 or younger to 70 or older, included the donors. Study findings and constraints: The repertoire data cannot show anything about immunological memory following chemotherapy.

The template was genomic DNA from peripheral blood, not RNA. Trimming shortened V by 2 bases and J by 1 base, and 9 bases separated the two germline ends. This CDR3 is built from 15 residues. Germline CDR1 and CDR2: MNHEY and SVGEGT. TRB rearrangements spanning V, D and J were amplified using mixed TRB-A/B primers. From the multiplex PCR reads, TCRdb called clonotypes with MiXCR, one entry per CDR3 protein. This sample has just under 6,500 distinct CDR3 sequences, with around 36% found just once. Note on this clonotype: Its antigen is unknown.

The chain links TRBV6-2 or TRBV6-3 to TRBJ2-1; the D call may be TRBD1 or TRBD2 (5 bases each). The sequence came from a human donor in good health. Material for sequencing was blood. The CDR3 DNA reads TGTGCCAGCAGTTACCTAGGGGAGTCCTACAATGAGCAGTTCTTC. Encoded protein: CASSYLGESYNEQFF.